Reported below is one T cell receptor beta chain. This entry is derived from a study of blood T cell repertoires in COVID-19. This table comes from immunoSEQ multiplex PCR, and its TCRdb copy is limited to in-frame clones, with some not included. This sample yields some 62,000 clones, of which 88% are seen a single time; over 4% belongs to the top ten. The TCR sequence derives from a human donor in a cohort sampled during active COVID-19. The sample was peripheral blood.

CDR3 residues: CASSLDRGPISGNTIYF. The DNA for the CDR3 is TGCGCCAGCAGCTTGGACAGGGGGCCCATCTCTGGAAACACCATATATTTT. The chain recombines TRBV5-1 with TRBJ1-3, with TRBD1 identical over 9 bases. The CDR3 loop spans 17 amino acids. V shed 0 bases, J shed 0 bases, and the junction held 4 bases outside the gene matches. Germline loops: CDR1 SGHRS, CDR2 YFSETQ.